The sequence of this T cell receptor (beta chain) was determined in a study of cytomegalovirus exposure and HLA in healthy donors. With regard to this clone: Its cognate antigen is unknown.

General study findings and limits: Reported performance of the classifier showed diagnosis of cytomegalovirus status with high specificity and sensitivity. Across donors, most TCRs were seen rarely, yet some public ones were widespread.

The repertoire was sequenced with immunoSEQ multiplex PCR; TCRdb's copy has only in-frame clones and lacks some. The sample contains about 58,000 clones, more than 90% of which appear only once. This CDR3 contains 15 residues. The V and J ends lost 4 bases and 5 bases, in that order; junction bases with no gene match: 7. Germline CDR1 SGHRS, CDR2 YFSETQ. This receptor was identified in a young man in good health and CMV-seronegative. Sequencing was carried out using PBMCs. The V gene is TRBV5-1, the J gene TRBJ2-1; 9 positions agree with TRBD2. CDR3 nucleotides: TGCGCCAGCAGCGGAAGCGGGAGGAGGGACAATGAGCAGTTCTTC. This translates into CASSGSGRRDNEQFF. The full variable domain, with the rest looked up from reference TRBV5-1 and TRBJ2-1, is KAGVTQTPRYLIKTRGQQVTLSCSPISGHRSVSWYQQTPGQGLQFLFEYFSETQRNKGNFPGRFSGRQFSNSRSEMNVSTLELGDSALYLCASSGSGRRDNEQFFGPGTRLTVL.